The 14 T cell receptor beta chains below were found in one sample sequenced in a study of glioma-infiltrating T cells. TCR alpha and beta CDR3 regions were amplified from RNA using iRepertoire nested multiplex PCR. One entry per CDR3 protein, called by TCRdb with MiXCR from the multiplex PCR reads. The top ten clones hold roughly 45% of a sample with around 100,000 distinct CDR3 sequences, roughly 30% of them seen once. The sequencing sample was made of glioma tissue, nonneoplastic brain tissue, or PBMCs (not recorded which). The receptor set was obtained from a human donor with low-grade glioma or glioblastoma, undergoing nonglioma brain surgery, or in good health (not recorded which).

The V gene is TRBV7-2, the J gene TRBJ2-7; no reliable D call. Germline V gene data show CDR1 as SGHTA and CDR2 as FQGNSA. CDR3 length: 13 amino acids. V lost 5 bases and J lost 6, with 14 bases in between. The CDR3 bases are TGTGCCAGCAGCCTAATTAGTACCTGCGAGCAGTACTTC. It translates to CASSLISTCEQYF.

This clonotype was observed a handful of times. The chain employs TRBV7-3 and TRBJ2-3, with 10 positions matching TRBD2. The CDR3 contains 18 residues. Trimming at V came to 4 bases and at J to 2 bases, leaving 12 bases not matched to a gene. Per the germline V gene, CDR1 is SGHTA and CDR2 is FQGTGA. CDR3 nucleotide sequence: TGTGCCAGCAGCTCAGACCGAATAGCGGGGGGCTCCACAGATACGCAGTATTTT. Translated, it gives CASSSDRIAGGSTDTQYF.

With respect to this clonotype: A much larger clonotype is one base distant, so this may be a read error. The V call is TRBV28, the J call TRBJ1-2; the D is unclear. The CDR3 length is 14 residues. Germline lookup yields CDR1 MDHEN and CDR2 SYDVKM. The CDR3 region is CASRGTRSHYGYGF. The CDR3, as DNA: TGTGCCAGCAGAGGTACCCGATCCCACTATGGCTACGGCTTC.

This clonotype appeared many times. V gene TRBV12-3 or TRBV12-4 combines with J gene TRBJ1-5; D gene uncertain. V was trimmed by 7 bases and J by 3 bases, leaving 10 bases between them. CDR3 length: 13 amino acids. CDR3 in DNA: TGTGCCAGCACACAGTACCTCAATCAGCCCCAGCATTTT. It codes for CASTQYLNQPQHF.

The rearrangement joins TRBV14 to TRBJ1-1; 7 bases agree with TRBD1. V gave up 3 bases and J gave up 5 bases; unmatched junction bases: 9. The CDR3 runs 15 residues. Germline CDR1 SGHDN, CDR2 FVKESK. CDR3 coding DNA: TGTGCCAGCAGCCAGTTTTCAGGGGGTTGGACTGAAGCTTTCTTT. It is translated as CASSQFSGGWTEAFF.

There are many counts of this clonotype. The V call is TRBV7-9, the J call TRBJ2-3; possible D gene TRBD1, 5 bases. Germline values: CDR1 SEHNR, CDR2 FQNEAQ (reference sequence). Between the trimmed V and J ends, which lost 1 base and 11 bases, there was a span of 10 bases. The CDR3 extends over 12 amino acids. The CDR3 reads CASSLGTQGQYF. The CDR3 DNA reads as TGTGCCAGCAGCTTAGGTACGCAGGGGCAGTATTTT.

This clonotype was observed at least ten times. The chain recombines TRBV7-8 with TRBJ2-1; unclear D gene. V was pared by 5 bases and J by 0 bases, with 11 bases between. Germline V gene lookup returns CDR1 SGHVS and CDR2 FQNEAQ. The CDR3 is 15 residues long. The CDR3 region is CASSIIPDSYNEQFF. CDR3 DNA sequence: TGTGCCAGCAGCATTATCCCGGACTCCTACAATGAGCAGTTCTTC.

This clonotype has more than one count but fewer than ten. CDR3 sequence (DNA): TGTGCCAGCTCACCTACGGTCAGACAGGGAAGGGGGTACGAGCAGTACTTC. This translates into CASSPTVRQGRGYEQYF. The rearrangement joins TRBV18 to TRBJ2-7; TRBD1 agrees at 7 bases. Germline trimming cut 3 bases from V and 4 bases from J; bases unmatched to any gene: 15. Germline CDR1 KGHSH, CDR2 LQKENI. This CDR3 has 17 residues.

This clonotype was seen at least ten times. The chain links TRBV6-1 to TRBJ1-1; TRBD1 matches 8 bases. From germline, CDR1 is MNHNS and CDR2 SASEGT. V was pared by 7 bases and J by 4 bases, with 11 bases of the junction left unmatched. The CDR3 extends over 15 amino acids. CDR3 bases: TGTGCCAGCACTTGGGCAGGGGGCTTGAGCACTGAAGCTTTCTTT. Amino acid sequence: CASTWAGGLSTEAFF.

This clonotype was counted many times. The genes are TRBV20-1 and TRBJ1-1, with D unclear. The germline V and J ends were trimmed by 4 bases and 1 base, with 4 bases remaining between them. This CDR3 spans 11 amino acids. CDR1 is DFQATT, CDR2 SNEGSKA, per germline (reference sequence). The CDR3 protein is CSATQNTEAFF. The CDR3 DNA is TGCAGTGCTACCCAGAACACTGAAGCTTTCTTT.

The sample holds many counts of this clonotype. The chain has TRBV24-1 and TRBJ2-1, with D hard to call. Trimming pared 3 bases from V and 5 bases from J, leaving 13 bases between. Germline loops: CDR1 KGHDR, CDR2 SFDVKD. The CDR3 totals 15 residues. This CDR3 is CATSDPTVGDNEQFF. For the CDR3, the DNA is TGTGCCACCAGTGATCCCACCGTCGGAGACAATGAGCAGTTCTTC.

This clonotype turned up a few times. The chain uses TRBV12-3 or TRBV12-4 and TRBJ1-2; TRBD1 aligns across 10 bases. This CDR3 has 14 amino acids. V lost 3 bases, J lost 7 bases, and 5 bases stayed unmatched. The CDR3 region has the DNA TGTGCCAGCAGTTTTCCGGGACAGGGGTCTGGCTACACCTTC. Translating gives CASSFPGQGSGYTF.

This clonotype was counted many times. V usage is TRBV19 and J usage is TRBJ2-3, with a tentative D call TRBD2 (5 bases). Trimming pared 10 bases from V and 3 bases from J, leaving 20 bases between. The CDR3 contains 15 residues. From germline, CDR1 is LNHDA and CDR2 SQIVND (reference sequence). CDR3 coding DNA: TGTGCCACGTTGTCAGTCGGGGTTGGGACAGATACGCAGTATTTT. Protein product: CATLSVGVGTDTQYF.

This clonotype was observed at least ten times. The chain carries TRBV27 and TRBJ2-1; the match to TRBD2 covers 8 bases. CDR3 length: 14 amino acids. CDR1 and CDR2 (germline): MNHEY, SMNVEV (reference sequence). V gave up 3 bases and J gave up 7 bases; unmatched junction bases: 5. Written as DNA, the CDR3 is TGTGCCAGCAGTTTCGATCTAGCGGGTAATGAGCAGTTCTTC. Its translation: CASSFDLAGNEQFF.